The rows below give T cell receptor beta chains drawn from one sample of a study of long-term antiretroviral therapy in people with HIV. Profiling relied on immunoSEQ multiplex PCR, and the TCRdb table lists in-frame clones only, not all of them. Here the sample spans over 25,000 clones, around 80% being singletons. The specimen comprised unsorted PBMCs, sampled 2.8 years after starting antiretroviral therapy. All receptors derive from a man younger than 45 with HIV. CDR3s include the opening cysteine and the closing phenylalanine or tryptophan. D genes are given only for firm matches. For some rows the clone size is stated as once, few or many, or as a class when expanded; others skip it.

V gene	clone size	D gene	J gene	CDR3 protein	CDR3 DNA
TRBV7-2	NA	NA	TRBJ1-3	CASSSNPGNTIYF	TGTGCCAGCAGCTCGAACCCTGGAAACACCATATATTTT
TRBV7-8	NA	NA	TRBJ2-2	CASSLVGGLTGELFF	TGTGCCAGCAGCTTAGTAGGGGGGTTGACCGGGGAGCTGTTTTTT
TRBV7-6	NA	TRBD2	TRBJ2-7	CASSPGTSGRATYEQYF	TGTGCCAGCAGCCCGGGGACTAGCGGGAGGGCCACCTACGAGCAGTACTTC
TRBV19	NA	TRBD2	TRBJ2-7	CASSTPGLAFSEQYF	TGTGCCAGTAGTACCCCGGGACTAGCGTTTAGCGAGCAGTACTTC
TRBV7-2	NA	TRBD1	TRBJ2-7	CASSLTGTGEYYEQYF	TGTGCCAGCAGCTTAACTGGGACAGGTGAATACTACGAGCAGTACTTC
TRBV5-6	NA	TRBD2	TRBJ2-1	CASSFPGSGGPNEQFF	TGTGCCAGCAGCTTCCCAGGGAGCGGGGGCCCCAATGAGCAGTTCTTC
TRBV2	few	TRBD1	TRBJ1-2	CASRVWDSYGYTF	TGTGCCAGCAGAGTCTGGGACAGCTATGGCTACACCTTC
TRBV28	NA	TRBD1	TRBJ1-2	CASSGTVYGYTF	TGTGCCAGCAGCGGGACAGTCTATGGCTACACCTTC
TRBV4-1	NA	TRBD2	TRBJ2-1	CASSQPIETSGGAREQFF	TGCGCCAGCAGCCAGCCCATAGAGACTAGCGGGGGGGCCAGAGAGCAGTTCTTC
TRBV15	NA	NA	TRBJ1-5	CATSRDLFSNQPQHF	TGTGCCACCAGCAGAGACCTATTCAGCAATCAGCCCCAGCATTTT
TRBV30	NA	TRBD2	TRBJ2-2	CAWRLRRGLAGGPNTGELFF	TGTGCCTGGAGACTACGCAGGGGACTAGCGGGGGGTCCGAACACCGGGGAGCTGTTTTTT
TRBV11-2	NA	NA	TRBJ1-1	CASSLVGGQGRTEAFF	TGTGCCAGCAGCTTAGTGGGGGGGCAGGGTAGGACTGAAGCTTTCTTT
TRBV7-9	once	NA	TRBJ2-3	CASSLLEGLTDTQYF	TGTGCCAGCAGCTTATTGGAGGGCCTCACAGATACGCAGTATTTT
TRBV19	few	NA	TRBJ1-2	CASSIAVSALSGYTF	TGTGCCAGTAGTATTGCGGTTTCTGCACTTTCTGGCTACACCTTC